Listed below are T cell receptor beta chains from one sample, sequenced in a study of T cell responses to AZD1222 COVID-19 vaccine. Profiling relied on immunoSEQ multiplex PCR, and the TCRdb table lists in-frame clones only, not all of them. The table has 100,000 to 130,000 clones, 91% seen once. This specimen consisted of peripheral blood, obtained on day 0 of AZD1222 vaccination. The receptor set was obtained from an adult in good health. The CDR3 runs from the conserved cysteine through the conserved F or W. The D gene is left open where the match is weak. Only part of the rows carry a size: once, few, many, or a class if the clone is expanded.

TRBJ2-2	TRBV18	-	-	TGTGCCAGCTCACAAGGGACCGGGGAGCTGTTTTTT	CASSQGTGELFF
TRBJ1-1	TRBV27	-	-	TGTGCCAGCAGCCCCATCACTGAAGCTTTCTTT	CASSPITEAFF
TRBJ1-4	TRBV19	-	-	TGTGCCAGTAGTGTCGATAGAAAACTGTTTTTT	CASSVDRKLFF
TRBJ1-2	TRBV3-1/TRBV3-2	-	once	TGTGCCAGCAGCCAACCTTCTACGGGGAAGGGCTACACCTTC	CASSQPSTGKGYTF
TRBJ2-5	TRBV3-1/TRBV3-2	TRBD1	-	TGTGCCAGCAGCCCCGGACAGGGAAAACAAGAGACCCAGTACTTC	CASSPGQGKQETQYF
TRBJ2-6	TRBV25-1	TRBD1	-	TGTGCCAGCAGTGAATCCAGGGGGTCCGGGGCCAACGTCCTGACTTTC	CASSESRGSGANVLTF
TRBJ2-3	TRBV7-9	-	-	TGTGCCAGCAGCTTAATTCAGAGCACAGATACGCAGTATTTT	CASSLIQSTDTQYF
TRBJ2-3	TRBV11-2	-	-	TGTGCCAGCAGCTTAAGTAGTCGTTCTAGCACAGATACGCAGTATTTT	CASSLSSRSSTDTQYF
TRBJ1-5	TRBV27	-	-	TGTGCCAGCAGTTTCGATAGCAATCAGCCCCAGCATTTT	CASSFDSNQPQHF
TRBJ1-5	TRBV3-1/TRBV3-2	-	-	TGTGCCAGCAGCCAAGCTGGTAGCAATCAGCCCCAGCATTTT	CASSQAGSNQPQHF
TRBJ1-2	TRBV6-5	TRBD1	-	TGTGCCAGCAGTTACTCGATGACAGGGGGGGATGGCTACACCTTC	CASSYSMTGGDGYTF
TRBJ1-1	TRBV2	-	-	TGTGCCAGCAGGATAAGCAGCCCTGAAGCTTTCTTT	CASRISSPEAFF
TRBJ2-6	TRBV9	TRBD2	-	TGTGCCAGCAGCGTTGTTGCGGGGGGGCCTTGGGCCAACGTCCTGACTTTC	CASSVVAGGPWANVLTF
TRBJ2-7	TRBV28	-	-	TGTGCCAGCAAGGGTTTACAGGACTCCTACGAGCAGTACTTC	CASKGLQDSYEQYF
TRBJ2-7	TRBV6-5	-	-	TGTGCCAGCATTCTCAGCCCCCGCTCGACGCAGTACTTC	CASILSPRSTQYF
TRBJ2-1	TRBV6-5	-	once	TGTGCCAGCAGTTATTTGGCCCGGGCAAATGAGCAGTTCTTC	CASSYLARANEQFF
TRBJ2-3	TRBV4-1	TRBD2	once	TGCGCCAGCAGCCAAGCACCCGGGACTAGCGGGGGGGGTAACACAGATACGCAGTATTTT	CASSQAPGTSGGGNTDTQYF
TRBJ2-2	TRBV4-3	-	-	TGCGCCAGCAGCACGAGCACCGGGGAGCTGTTTTTT	CASSTSTGELFF
TRBJ1-1	TRBV5-1	-	once	TGCGCCAGCAGCTCCCCAGGCAGGGGAAGTGAAGCTTTCTTT	CASSSPGRGSEAFF
TRBJ1-6	TRBV3-1/TRBV3-2	-	-	TGTGCCAGCAGCCACCCCAATTCACCCCTCCACTTT	CASSHPNSPLHF
TRBJ2-5	TRBV5-8	TRBD2	-	TGTGCCAGCAGCTTGTATATCGGGGGGGACCAAGAGACCCAGTACTTC	CASSLYIGGDQETQYF
TRBJ1-5	TRBV7-2	TRBD1	-	TGTGCCAGCAGCTTAGGGGGACAGGGCCACCAGCATTTT	CASSLGGQGHQHF
TRBJ1-2	TRBV18	-	-	TGTGCCAGCTCACCTCTGGGACAAAACCTTGGGGCTAACTATGGCTACACCTTC	CASSPLGQNLGANYGYTF
TRBJ2-2	TRBV15	TRBD2	-	TGTGCCACGACTCCCTTAGCGGGGTCCGGGGAGCTGTTTTTT	CATTPLAGSGELFF
TRBJ2-1	TRBV19	-	once	TGTGCCAGTAGTATAAGGGGTTTGGGCGGTCAGGTGTACAATGAGCAGTTCTTC	CASSIRGLGGQVYNEQFF
TRBJ1-1	TRBV7-2	-	-	TGTGCCAGCAGCTTAGGGTTAAGAACTTTCTTT	CASSLGLRTFF
TRBJ2-5	TRBV30	TRBD2	-	TGTGCCTGGAGTTCGGGGGGAAAGACCCAGTACTTC	CAWSSGGKTQYF
TRBJ1-1	TRBV6-5	TRBD1	-	TGTGCCAGCAGTAAAACAGGGGGGAACACTGAAGCTTTCTTT	CASSKTGGNTEAFF
TRBJ2-7	TRBV4-2	-	once	TGTGCCAGCAGCCAAGATAGGCACGAGCAGTACTTC	CASSQDRHEQYF
TRBJ2-1	TRBV11-2	-	-	TGTGCCAGCAGCATGATGTGGGGCCAAAATGAGCAGTTCTTC	CASSMMWGQNEQFF
TRBJ1-2	TRBV2	TRBD1	-	TGTGCCAGCTTGTTGGGGACAGCCCGCTATGGCTACACCTTC	CASLLGTARYGYTF
TRBJ2-7	TRBV5-1	TRBD1	-	TGCGCCAGCAGTCTACGACAGGGCTCCTACGAGCAGTACTTC	CASSLRQGSYEQYF
TRBJ1-6	TRBV27	-	-	TGTGCCAGCGGGTACCTTGGGGGGGGCGGGAATTCACCCCTCCACTTT	CASGYLGGGGNSPLHF
TRBJ2-5	TRBV11-2	TRBD2	-	TGTGCCAGCAGCTTTCTAGCGGGGGGTTCCCAAGAGACCCAGTACTTC	CASSFLAGGSQETQYF
TRBJ1-1	TRBV10-1	-	-	TGCGCCAGCAGTGAGTCTGGGACTCTGACAGCTTTCTTT	CASSESGTLTAFF
TRBJ1-1	TRBV19	-	-	TGTGCCAGTAGTATAGTAGTACAGTTGAACACTGAAGCTTTCTTT	CASSIVVQLNTEAFF
TRBJ1-3	TRBV9	TRBD1	-	TGTGCCAGCAGCGGTCCAGGGGGCGGCTCTGGAAACACCATATATTTT	CASSGPGGGSGNTIYF
TRBJ2-1	TRBV19	TRBD2	-	TGTGCCACCAGGACTAGAACACGAGCCTACAATGAGCAGTTCTTC	CATRTRTRAYNEQFF
TRBJ1-5	TRBV7-9	-	-	TGTGCCAGCAGCGACAAAGATTGGCAGCCCCAGCATTTT	CASSDKDWQPQHF
TRBJ2-1	TRBV11-3	-	-	TGTGCCAGCAGCTTAGGGCCTTACAATGAGCAGTTCTTC	CASSLGPYNEQFF
TRBJ2-7	TRBV6-2/TRBV6-3	-	-	TGTGCCAGCAGTTACTCGTTGGGACGGCTGGTGGCCTACGAGCAGTACTTC	CASSYSLGRLVAYEQYF
TRBJ2-5	TRBV6-5	-	-	TGTGCCAGCAGTTACTCGACACTACCACAAGAGACCCAGTACTTC	CASSYSTLPQETQYF
TRBJ2-1	TRBV7-9	-	-	TGTGCCAGCAGCTTAGCGCTGCGAAATGAGCAGTTCTTC	CASSLALRNEQFF
TRBJ2-1	TRBV30	-	-	TGTGCCTGGAGTGTACGCAATGAGCAGTTCTTC	CAWSVRNEQFF
TRBJ2-5	TRBV9	-	-	TGTGCCAGCAGCGTAGACGGGACTCAACGCGGGGAGACCCAGTACTTC	CASSVDGTQRGETQYF
TRBJ1-3	TRBV12-5	-	-	TGTGCTAGTGGTTTCAGTCGTGTGGGAAACACCATATATTTT	CASGFSRVGNTIYF
TRBJ1-5	TRBV30	-	-	TGTGCCTGGAGCCCTAGGCCCCAGCATTTT	CAWSPRPQHF
TRBJ1-2	TRBV4-1	-	-	TGCGCCAGCAGCCAAGATGGAAGCTATGGCTACACCTTC	CASSQDGSYGYTF